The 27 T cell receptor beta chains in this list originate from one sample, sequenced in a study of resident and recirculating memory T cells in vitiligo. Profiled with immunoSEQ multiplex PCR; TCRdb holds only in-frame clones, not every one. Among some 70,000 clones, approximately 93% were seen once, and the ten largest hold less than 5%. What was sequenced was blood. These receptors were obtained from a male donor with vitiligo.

The CDR3 region is CASSYGGRGIRAFF. DNA for the CDR3: TGTGCCAGCAGTTACGGCGGCAGGGGAATAAGGGCTTTCTTT. The rearrangement links TRBV6-5 to TRBJ1-1, with a possible D match to TRBD1 (6 bases). The CDR3 loop spans 14 amino acids. In germline, CDR1 is MNHEY, CDR2 SVGAGI. Trimming pared 2 bases from V and 11 bases from J, leaving 18 bases between.

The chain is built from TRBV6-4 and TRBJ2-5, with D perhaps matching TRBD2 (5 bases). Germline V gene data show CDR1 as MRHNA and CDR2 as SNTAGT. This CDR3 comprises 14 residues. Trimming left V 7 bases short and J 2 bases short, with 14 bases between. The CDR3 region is CASIFGVRQETQYF. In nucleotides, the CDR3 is TGTGCCAGCATCTTCGGGGTCAGACAAGAGACCCAGTACTTC.

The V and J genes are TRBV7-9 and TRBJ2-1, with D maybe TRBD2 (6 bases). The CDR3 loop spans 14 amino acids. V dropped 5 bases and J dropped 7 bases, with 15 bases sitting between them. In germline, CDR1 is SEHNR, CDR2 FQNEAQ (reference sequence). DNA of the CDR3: TGTGCCAGCAGCACGGGACTTGGTGCTAATGAGCAGTTCTTC. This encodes CASSTGLGANEQFF.

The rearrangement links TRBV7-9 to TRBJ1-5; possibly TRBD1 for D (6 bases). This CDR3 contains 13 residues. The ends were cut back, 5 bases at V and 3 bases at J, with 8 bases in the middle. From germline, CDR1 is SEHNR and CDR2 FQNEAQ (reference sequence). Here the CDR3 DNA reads TGTGCCAGCAGCCCAGGGGACAATCAGCCCCAGCATTTT. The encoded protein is CASSPGDNQPQHF. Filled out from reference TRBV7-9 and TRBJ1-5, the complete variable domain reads DTGVSQNPRHKITKRGQNVTFRCDPISEHNRLYWYRQTLGQGPEFLTYFQNEAQLEKSRLLSDRFSAERPKGSFSTLEIQRTEQGDSAMYLCASSPGDNQPQHFGDGTRLSIL.

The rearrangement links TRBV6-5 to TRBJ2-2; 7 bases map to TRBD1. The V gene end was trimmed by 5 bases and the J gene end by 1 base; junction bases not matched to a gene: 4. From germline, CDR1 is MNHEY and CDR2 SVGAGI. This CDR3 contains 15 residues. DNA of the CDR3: TGTGCCAGCAGTCGAAGACAGGGGAACACCGGGGAGCTGTTTTTT. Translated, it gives CASSRRQGNTGELFF.

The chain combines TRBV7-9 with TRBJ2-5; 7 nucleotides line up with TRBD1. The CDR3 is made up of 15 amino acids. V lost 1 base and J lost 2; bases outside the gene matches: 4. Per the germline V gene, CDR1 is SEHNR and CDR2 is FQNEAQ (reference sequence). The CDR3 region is CASSLVGGQQETQYF. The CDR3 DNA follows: TGTGCCAGCAGCTTAGTAGGGGGCCAGCAAGAGACCCAGTACTTC.

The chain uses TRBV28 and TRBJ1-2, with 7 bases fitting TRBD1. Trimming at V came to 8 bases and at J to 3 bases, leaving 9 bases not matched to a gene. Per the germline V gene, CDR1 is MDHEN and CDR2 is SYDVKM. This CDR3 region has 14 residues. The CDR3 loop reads CASLHGTVHYGYTF. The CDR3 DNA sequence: TGTGCCAGCCTTCACGGGACAGTCCACTATGGCTACACCTTC.

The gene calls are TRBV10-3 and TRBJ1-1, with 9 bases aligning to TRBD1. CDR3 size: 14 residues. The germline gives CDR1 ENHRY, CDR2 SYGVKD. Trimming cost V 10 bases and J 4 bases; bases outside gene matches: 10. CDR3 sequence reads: CATGTGNGVTEAFF. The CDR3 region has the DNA TGTGCCACCGGGACAGGGAACGGAGTCACTGAAGCTTTCTTT.

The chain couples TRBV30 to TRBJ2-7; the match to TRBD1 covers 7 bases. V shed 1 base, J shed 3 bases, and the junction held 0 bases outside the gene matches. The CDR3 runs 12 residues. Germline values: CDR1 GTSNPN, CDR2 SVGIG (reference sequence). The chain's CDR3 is CAWSGQGYEQYF. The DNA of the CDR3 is TGTGCCTGGAGTGGACAGGGCTACGAGCAGTACTTC.

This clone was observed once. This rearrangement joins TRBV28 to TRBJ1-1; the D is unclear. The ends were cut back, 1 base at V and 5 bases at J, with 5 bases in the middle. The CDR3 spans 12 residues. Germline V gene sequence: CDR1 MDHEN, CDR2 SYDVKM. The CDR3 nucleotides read TGTGCCAGCAGTTTATTGTATACTGAAGCTTTCTTT. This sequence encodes CASSLLYTEAFF. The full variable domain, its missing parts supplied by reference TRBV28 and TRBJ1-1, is DVKVTQSSRYLVKRTGEKVFLECVQDMDHENMFWYRQDPGLGLRLIYFSYDVKMKEKGDIPEGYSVSREKKERFSLILESASTNQTSMYLCASSLLYTEAFFGQGTRLTVV.

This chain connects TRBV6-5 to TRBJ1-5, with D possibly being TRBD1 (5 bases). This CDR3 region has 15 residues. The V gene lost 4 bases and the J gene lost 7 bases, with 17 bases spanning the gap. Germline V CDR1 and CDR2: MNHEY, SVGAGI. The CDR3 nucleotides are TGTGCCAGCAGTTCCTCCGTGGGGGGTATGCAGCCCCAGCATTTT. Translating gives CASSSSVGGMQPQHF.

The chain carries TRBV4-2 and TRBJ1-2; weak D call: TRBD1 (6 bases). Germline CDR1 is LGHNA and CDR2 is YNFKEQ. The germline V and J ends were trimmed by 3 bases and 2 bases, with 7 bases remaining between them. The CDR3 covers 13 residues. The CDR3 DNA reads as TGTGCCAGCAGCCAGGACAGCAACTATGGCTACACCTTC. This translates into CASSQDSNYGYTF.

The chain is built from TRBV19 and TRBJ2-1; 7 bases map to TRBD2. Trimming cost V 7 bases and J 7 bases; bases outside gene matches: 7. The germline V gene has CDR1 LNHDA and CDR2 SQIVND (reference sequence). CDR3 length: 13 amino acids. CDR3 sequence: CASTDTGGNEQFF. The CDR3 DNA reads TGTGCCAGTACCGACACGGGGGGAAATGAGCAGTTCTTC.

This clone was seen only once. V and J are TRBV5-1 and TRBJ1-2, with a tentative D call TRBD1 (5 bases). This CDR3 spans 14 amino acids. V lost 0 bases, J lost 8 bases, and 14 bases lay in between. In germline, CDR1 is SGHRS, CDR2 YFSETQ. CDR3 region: CASSLGRTGDGYTF. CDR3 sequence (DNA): TGCGCCAGCAGCTTGGGTAGGACGGGGGACGGCTACACCTTC.

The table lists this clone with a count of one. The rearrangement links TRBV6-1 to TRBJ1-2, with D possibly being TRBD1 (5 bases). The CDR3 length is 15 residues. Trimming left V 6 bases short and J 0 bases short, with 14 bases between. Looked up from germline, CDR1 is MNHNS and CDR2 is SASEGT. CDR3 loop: CASRSGTDANYGYTF. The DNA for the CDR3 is TGTGCCAGCAGATCCGGGACTGACGCTAACTATGGCTACACCTTC.

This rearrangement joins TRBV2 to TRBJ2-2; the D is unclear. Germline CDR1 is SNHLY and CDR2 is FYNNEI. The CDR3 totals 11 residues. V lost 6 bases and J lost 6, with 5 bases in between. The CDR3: CASSPAGELFF. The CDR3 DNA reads TGTGCCAGCAGCCCTGCCGGGGAGCTGTTTTTT. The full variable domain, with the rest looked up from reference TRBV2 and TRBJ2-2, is EPEVTQTPSHQVTQMGQEVILRCVPISNHLYFYWYRQILGQKVEFLVSFYNNEISEKSEIFDDQFSVERPDGSNFTLKIRSTKLEDSAMYFCASSPAGELFFGEGSRLTVL.

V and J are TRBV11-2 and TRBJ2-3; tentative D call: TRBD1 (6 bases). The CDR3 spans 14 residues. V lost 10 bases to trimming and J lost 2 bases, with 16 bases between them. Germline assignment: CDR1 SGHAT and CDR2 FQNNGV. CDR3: CATKGQINTDTQYF. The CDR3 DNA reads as TGTGCCACCAAGGGACAAATCAACACAGATACGCAGTATTTT.

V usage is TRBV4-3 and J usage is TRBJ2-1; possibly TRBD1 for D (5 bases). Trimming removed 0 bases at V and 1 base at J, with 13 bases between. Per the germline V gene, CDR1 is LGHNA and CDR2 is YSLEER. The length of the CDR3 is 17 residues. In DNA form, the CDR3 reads TGCGCCAGCAGCCAAGAGGACAACGCACGTTCCTACAATGAGCAGTTCTTC. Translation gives CASSQEDNARSYNEQFF.

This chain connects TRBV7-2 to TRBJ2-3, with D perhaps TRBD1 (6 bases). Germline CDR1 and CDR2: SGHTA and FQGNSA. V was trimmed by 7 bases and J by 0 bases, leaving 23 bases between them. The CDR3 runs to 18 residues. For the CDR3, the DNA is TGTGCCAGCATAGGGGGTAGACAGTTGTTTTCTAGCACAGATACGCAGTATTTT. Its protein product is CASIGGRQLFSSTDTQYF.

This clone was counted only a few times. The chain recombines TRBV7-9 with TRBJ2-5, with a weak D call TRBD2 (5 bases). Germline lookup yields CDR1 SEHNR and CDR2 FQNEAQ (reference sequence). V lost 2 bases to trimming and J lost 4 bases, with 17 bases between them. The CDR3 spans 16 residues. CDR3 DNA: TGTGCCAGCAGCTTATTCCCAGCCCCCGGGATAGAGACCCAGTACTTC. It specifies CASSLFPAPGIETQYF. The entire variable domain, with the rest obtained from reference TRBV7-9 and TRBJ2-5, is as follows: DTGVSQNPRHKITKRGQNVTFRCDPISEHNRLYWYRQTLGQGPEFLTYFQNEAQLEKSRLLSDRFSAERPKGSFSTLEIQRTEQGDSAMYLCASSLFPAPGIETQYFGPGTRLLVL.

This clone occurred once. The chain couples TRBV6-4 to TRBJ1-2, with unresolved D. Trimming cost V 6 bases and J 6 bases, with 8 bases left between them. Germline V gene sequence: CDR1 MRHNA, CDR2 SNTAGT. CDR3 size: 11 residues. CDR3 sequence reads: CASSVEDGYTF. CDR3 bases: TGTGCCAGCAGCGTAGAAGATGGCTACACCTTC.

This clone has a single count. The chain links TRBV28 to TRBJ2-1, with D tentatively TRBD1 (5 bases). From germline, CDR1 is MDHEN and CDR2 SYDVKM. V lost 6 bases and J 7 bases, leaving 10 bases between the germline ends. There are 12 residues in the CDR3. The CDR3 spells CASSDSWNEQFF. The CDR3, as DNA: TGTGCCAGCAGCGACAGTTGGAATGAGCAGTTCTTC.

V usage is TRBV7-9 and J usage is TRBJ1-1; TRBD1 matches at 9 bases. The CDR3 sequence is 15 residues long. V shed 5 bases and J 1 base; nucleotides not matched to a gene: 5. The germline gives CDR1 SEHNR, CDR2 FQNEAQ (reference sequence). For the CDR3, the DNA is TGTGCCAGCAGCCTCGGGGACAGGGAGAACACTGAAGCTTTCTTT. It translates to CASSLGDRENTEAFF.

CDR3 nucleotides: TGTGCCTGGAGTGTTCTTTACGAGCAGTACTTC. It specifies CAWSVLYEQYF. The chain employs TRBV30 and TRBJ2-7; D not resolved. This CDR3 comprises 11 residues. V lost 0 bases and J lost 4, with 4 bases in between. Germline assignment: CDR1 GTSNPN and CDR2 SVGIG (reference sequence).

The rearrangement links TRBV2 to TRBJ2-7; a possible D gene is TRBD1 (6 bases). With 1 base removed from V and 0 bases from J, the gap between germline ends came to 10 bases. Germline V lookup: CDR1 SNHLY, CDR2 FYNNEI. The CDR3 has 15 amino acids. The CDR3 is CASSEGVGGSYEQYF. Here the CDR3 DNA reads TGTGCCAGCAGTGAAGGGGTAGGGGGCTCCTACGAGCAGTACTTC.

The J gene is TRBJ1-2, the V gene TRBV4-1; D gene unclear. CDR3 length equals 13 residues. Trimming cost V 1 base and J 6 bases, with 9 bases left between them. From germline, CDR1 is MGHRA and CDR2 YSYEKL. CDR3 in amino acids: CASSQGRKDGYTF. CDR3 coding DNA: TGCGCCAGCAGCCAAGGGAGGAAGGATGGCTACACCTTC.

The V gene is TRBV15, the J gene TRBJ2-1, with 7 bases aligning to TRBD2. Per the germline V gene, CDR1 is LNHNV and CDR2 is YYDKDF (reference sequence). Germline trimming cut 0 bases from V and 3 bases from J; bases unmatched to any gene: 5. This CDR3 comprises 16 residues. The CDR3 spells CATSRDLGGGYNEQFF. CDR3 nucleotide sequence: TGTGCCACCAGCAGAGATCTTGGGGGGGGCTACAATGAGCAGTTCTTC.